A selection of T cell receptor beta chains follows, all from one sample in a study of blood T cells in healthy people across ages. TCRdb used MiXCR to reprocess the 5' RACE reads, holding one entry per CDR3 protein. This sample has hundreds of thousands of distinct CDR3 sequences, with 45% to 50% found just once. The sequenced material came from blood. The receptors shown here come from a woman aged 55-69 years in good health. Both conserved end residues are part of each CDR3. The order of the fields is V gene, clone size, J gene, D gene, CDR3 length, CDR3 protein, CDR3 DNA. The D gene is left open where the match is weak. Clone size appears in some rows only: once, few, many, or a class for an expanded clone.

v_gene: TRBV7-2; abundance: NA; j_gene: TRBJ2-1; d_gene: TRBD1; len: 17; CDR3aa: CASSLESDRSSYNEQFF; CDR3nt: TGTGCCAGCAGCTTAGAGTCGGACAGGAGCTCCTACAATGAGCAGTTCTTC
v_gene: TRBV29-1; abundance: NA; j_gene: TRBJ2-7; d_gene: TRBD2; len: 14; CDR3aa: CSARTLSGSYEQYF; CDR3nt: TGCAGCGCCCGTACCCTTAGCGGGAGCTACGAGCAGTACTTC
v_gene: TRBV28; abundance: NA; j_gene: TRBJ2-5; d_gene: NA; len: 14; CDR3aa: CASNRDRLPETQYF; CDR3nt: TGTGCCAGCAACCGAGATAGACTACCAGAGACCCAGTACTTC
v_gene: TRBV7-9; abundance: NA; j_gene: TRBJ2-1; d_gene: TRBD2; len: 18; CDR3aa: CASSEGNRGRSTYNEQFF; CDR3nt: TGTGCCAGCAGCGAAGGAAATCGCGGGAGATCAACCTACAATGAGCAGTTCTTC
v_gene: TRBV5-1; abundance: NA; j_gene: TRBJ2-7; d_gene: NA; len: 14; CDR3aa: CASSLVGLLAEQYF; CDR3nt: TGCGCCAGCAGCTTGGTAGGGTTACTCGCCGAGCAGTACTTC
v_gene: TRBV9; abundance: NA; j_gene: TRBJ2-1; d_gene: TRBD1; len: 17; CDR3aa: CASSETGVGSSYNEQFF; CDR3nt: TGTGCCAGCAGCGAGACAGGGGTGGGTAGCTCCTACAATGAGCAGTTCTTC
v_gene: TRBV7-2; abundance: NA; j_gene: TRBJ1-2; d_gene: NA; len: 15; CDR3aa: CASSLTHTVNYGYTF; CDR3nt: TGTGCCAGCAGCCTAACTCATACAGTTAACTATGGCTACACCTTC
v_gene: TRBV6-6; abundance: NA; j_gene: TRBJ2-3; d_gene: TRBD1; len: 15; CDR3aa: CASSQQGQSTDTQYF; CDR3nt: TGTGCCAGCAGTCAACAGGGGCAAAGCACAGATACGCAGTATTTT
v_gene: TRBV28; abundance: NA; j_gene: TRBJ2-4; d_gene: NA; len: 14; CDR3aa: CASSFRQPRNIQYF; CDR3nt: TGTGCCAGCAGTTTCCGACAGCCCAGAAACATTCAGTACTTC
v_gene: TRBV28; abundance: NA; j_gene: TRBJ1-2; d_gene: NA; len: 14; CDR3aa: CASSLQQGTYSYTF; CDR3nt: TGTGCCAGCAGTTTACAGCAGGGGACCTATAGCTACACCTTC
v_gene: TRBV20-1; abundance: few; j_gene: TRBJ1-1; d_gene: NA; len: 15; CDR3aa: CSASDPGRGNTEAFF; CDR3nt: TGCAGTGCTAGTGATCCGGGACGGGGGAACACTGAAGCTTTCTTT
v_gene: TRBV20-1; abundance: NA; j_gene: TRBJ2-7; d_gene: TRBD2; len: 15; CDR3aa: CSAIGLAGITYEQYF; CDR3nt: TGCAGTGCAATAGGACTAGCGGGGATAACCTACGAGCAGTACTTC